This TCR beta chain was recovered during a study of T cells in Graves' hyperthyroidism and ophthalmopathy (dated by TCRdb to the late 2010s). About the study as a whole: Peripheral blood was sampled at the time of initial diagnosis, prior to any treatment. Following sampling, methimazole starting at 30 mg daily was given to hyperthyroidism patients, and high-dose intravenous methylprednisolone was given to ophthalmopathy patients. The roughly 91 discovery patients were randomly divided into training and test sets at a 7:3 ratio. To identify distinguishing TCR V-J signatures, a discovery cohort of 90 to 100 patients was used, comprising 40 to 45 with Graves' ophthalmopathy and around 60 with stable Graves' hyperthyroidism. An independent validation cohort of some 18 hyperthyroidism patients and about 16 patients who later progressed to ophthalmopathy tested prospective prediction of ophthalmopathy. In about 6 Graves' hyperthyroidism patients, the study also compared T-cell repertoires from thyroid tissue with T-cell repertoires from blood. TCR Vbeta CDR3 sequencing of some 140 peripheral blood samples (roughly 41 ophthalmopathy, about 74 hyperthyroidism and approximately 17 progressor patients) is reported in the paper.

This clonotype has only one observation. Its target antigen remains unknown. No clone much larger than this one lies a single base away; base qualities are absent. A lone read is weak support. The TCR beta CDR3 regions were amplified from RNA transcripts. The TCR CDR3 was subjected to a first round of RT-PCR using the HTBI primer set and the Qiagen OneStep RT-PCR kit. The libraries were constructed in a second round of multiplex PCR and then size-selected and purified. Paired-end sequencing of the libraries was performed with 100 bp reads on an Illumina HiSeq2000. From the authors' description of their analysis: SOAPnuke was used to process the raw data, with reads discarded if the reads contained adapters or uncalled bases, had a mean Phred below 15, or lacked an exact constant-primer or identifier match. COPE v1.2.5 was used to merge high-quality paired reads, and clonotypes were defined as unique nucleotide sequences. MiTCR v1.1 was used to align the clonotypes against IMGT TRBV, TRBD and TRBJ reference segments. Analysis was restricted to V-J combinations with a frequency above 0.0001, which covered roughly 99% of repertoires. The TCS score was defined as the ratio of F50 (clonal expansion) to E x V (chaos), calculated using BLOSUM62-based TCRdist between CDR3 peptides within each V-J. Welch's t-statistics and random forest reduced 500 to 650 V-J features to 13, which were used in a naive Bayes classifier (R e1071). TCRdb applied fastp at Q25 and MiXCR to the public reads, then kept only in-frame beta chains. Here each entry gathers all rows of one CDR3 protein and keeps the most common genes and DNA. The V and J calls, along with clone size, are taken from TCRdb and not from the paper's own processing. The sample yields under 450,000 distinct CDR3 sequences; around 16% were counted once. Of the sample, approximately 7.5% is held by the ten largest clones.

The germline V gene specifies MGHDK as CDR1 and SYGVNS as CDR2. Spanning cysteine to phenylalanine, the CDR3 consists of 14 amino acids. Only the CDR3 region is kept as DNA, spanning 42 bases read in frame from base 1. V is shortened by 3 bases, J by 6 bases, and the region joining them spans 13 bases. Stable Graves' hyperthyroidism was defined as the absence of progression to ophthalmopathy over 18 months of follow-up. Hyperthyroidism patients were aged 18 to 65 years and newly diagnosed, with disease duration of less than 2 months. Patients with uncontrolled infections, other autoimmune diseases, pregnancy or lactation were excluded. Diagnoses were based on clinical symptoms, serum thyroxine and TRAb, thyroid ultrasound and orbital computed tomography. PBMCs were separated from 8 to 10 ml of fresh peripheral blood using Ficoll-Paque density gradient centrifugation. Trizol reagent was used to extract total RNA, and RNA quality was then checked on an Agilent 2100 Bioanalyzer.

Paper-wide results and their limitations: No statistical method was used to fix the sample size in advance, and group allocation was not hidden from the investigators. Blood samples also contained most of the expanded thyroid clonotypes (frequency above 0.001), which suggests that blood repertoires may reflect thyroid immune responses. In validation, the model predicted progression to ophthalmopathy with approximately 69% sensitivity and over 72% specificity, a median of 6.5 months before onset. Ophthalmopathy was separated from stable hyperthyroidism by a 13 V-J signature model, with around 90% sensitivity and about 84% specificity obtained in cross-validation and 80%/75% obtained in testing.

This receptor was obtained from a woman aged 18-35 years with Graves' hyperthyroidism. The sequencing sample was made of blood. Here the chain combines TRBV25-1 and TRBJ2-3, and possibly TRBD2, on 5 matching bases. The nucleotide sequence reads as follows: TGTGCCAGCAGTGAGGGAGTAAATGGGGATACGCAGTATTTT. This yields the protein CASSEGVNGDTQYF.